These 12 T cell receptor beta chains share one sample of origin, sequenced in a study of blood T cell repertoires in COVID-19. Profiling relied on immunoSEQ multiplex PCR, and the TCRdb table lists in-frame clones only, not all of them. This sample has some 57,000 clones, with about 79% found just once. Sequenced sample: peripheral blood. Receptors originate from a man older than 75 with COVID-19, enrolled during active disease.

The chain has TRBV7-2 and TRBJ2-3; the D gene is possibly TRBD1 (5 bases). Trimming took off 0 bases at V and 0 bases at J, with 7 bases between the two ends. Germline V gene data show CDR1 as SGHTA and CDR2 as FQGNSA. This CDR3 is built from 15 residues. The CDR3: CASSLAGLSTDTQYF. The DNA for the CDR3 is TGTGCCAGCAGCTTAGCGGGGCTTAGCACAGATACGCAGTATTTT.

The chain is built from TRBV9 and TRBJ1-6, with D possibly being TRBD1 (6 bases). Germline CDR1 and CDR2: SGDLS and YYNGEE. The CDR3 length is 13 residues. The V end lost 3 bases, the J end lost 7 bases, and 8 bases lay between the germline ends. CDR3 sequence: CASSGQENSPLHF. The DNA for the CDR3 is TGTGCCAGCAGCGGACAGGAAAATTCACCCCTCCACTTT.

The chain combines TRBV7-9 with TRBJ2-5; D unclear. The length of the CDR3 is 13 residues. V was cut by 5 bases and J by 1 base, with 8 bases left in between. The germline V gene encodes CDR1 SEHNR and CDR2 FQNEAQ (reference sequence). CDR3 nucleotide sequence: TGTGCCAGCAGCCCCGAGTCCCAAGAGACCCAGTACTTC. Its translation: CASSPESQETQYF.

This chain uses TRBV27 with TRBJ1-2, with a possible D match to TRBD1 (6 bases). Trimming took 8 bases from V and 0 from J, leaving 13 bases between them. Germline lookup yields CDR1 MNHEY and CDR2 SMNVEV (reference sequence). The CDR3 is made up of 14 amino acids. The CDR3, as DNA: TGTGCCAGCCGCCGGACAGATTCTAACTATGGCTACACCTTC. It encodes CASRRTDSNYGYTF.

Remarks on this clone: Its ends do not fully match the called genes, so a read error is possible. The genes are TRBV30 and TRBJ2-1, with D possibly being TRBD2 (5 bases). The CDR3 spans 14 residues. The germline V gene has CDR1 GTSNPN and CDR2 SVGIG (reference sequence). The CDR3, as DNA: TGTGCCTGGAGTCGGCTAGCAGTCTACAGTGAGCAGTTCTTC. Translating gives CAWSRLAVYSEQFF.

For the CDR3, the DNA is TGTGCCAGCAGCTTCGGGGGAGAGTTCCTATCGAACTATGGCTACACCTTC. This sequence encodes CASSFGGEFLSNYGYTF. V is TRBV28 and J is TRBJ1-2; TRBD1 might be the D (5 bases). Germline V lookup: CDR1 MDHEN, CDR2 SYDVKM. The CDR3 is 17 residues long. V lost 6 bases and J 2 bases, leaving 22 bases between the germline ends.

The chain employs TRBV9 and TRBJ1-1; D gene uncertain. Germline assignment: CDR1 SGDLS and CDR2 YYNGEE. The V and J ends lost 6 bases and 0 bases respectively, with 12 bases between them. The CDR3 has 14 amino acids. The CDR3 DNA reads TGTGCCAGCAATGGAGGCGGGATGAACACTGAAGCTTTCTTT. This sequence encodes CASNGGGMNTEAFF.

This clone was observed a few times. Here the CDR3 reads CASSSARGFSGNTIYF. The DNA of the CDR3 is TGTGCCAGCAGTTCCGCGCGGGGGTTCTCTGGAAACACCATATATTTT. The chain recombines TRBV7-8 with TRBJ1-3; weak D call: TRBD1 (5 bases). Trimming left V 6 bases short and J 0 bases short, with 15 bases between. Per the germline V gene, CDR1 is SGHVS and CDR2 is FQNEAQ. The CDR3 loop spans 16 amino acids.

J is TRBJ1-5 and V is TRBV19; D is perhaps TRBD1 (5 bases). Germline lookup yields CDR1 LNHDA and CDR2 SQIVND (reference sequence). V lost 8 bases, J lost 2 bases, and 13 bases lay in between. This CDR3 region has 14 residues. The CDR3 DNA follows: TGTGCCAGTGGGGCCGCGGGGGGCAATCAGCCCCAGCATTTT. This encodes CASGAAGGNQPQHF.

The chain combines TRBV6-2 or TRBV6-3 with TRBJ1-2; D gene uncertain. Between the trimmed V and J ends, which lost 6 bases and 5 bases, there was a span of 13 bases. The CDR3 covers 13 residues. Looked up from germline, CDR1 is MNHEY and CDR2 is SVGEGT. In DNA, the CDR3 is TGTGCCAGCAGCCCTGGACTCGCGTATGGCTACACCTTC. Translated, it gives CASSPGLAYGYTF.

The chain combines TRBV5-4 with TRBJ2-4; weak D call: TRBD2 (5 bases). The CDR3 sequence is 16 residues long. The V gene's germline CDR1 is SGHNT and CDR2 YYREEE (reference sequence). V lost 4 bases to trimming and J lost 0 bases, with 14 bases between them. CDR3 residues: CASSPGASQAKNIQYF. CDR3 DNA sequence: TGTGCCAGCAGCCCTGGAGCTAGCCAAGCCAAAAACATTCAGTACTTC.

The CDR3 bases are TGTGCCAGCAGCTTGTTACAGGATCAGCCCCAGCATTTT. Encoded protein: CASSLLQDQPQHF. The chain joins TRBV7-8 to TRBJ1-5; D is perhaps TRBD1 (5 bases). V lost 3 bases and J lost 5, with 8 bases in between. Germline V lookup: CDR1 SGHVS, CDR2 FQNEAQ. The length of the CDR3 is 13 residues. Full variable domain (rest looked up from reference TRBV7-8 and TRBJ1-5): GAGVSQSPRYKVAKRGQDVALRCDPISGHVSLFWYQQALGQGPEFLTYFQNEAQLDKSGLPSDRFFAERPEGSVSTLKIQRTQQEDSAVYLCASSLLQDQPQHFGDGTRLSIL.